Below, 5 T cell receptor beta chains from the same sample are listed, as sequenced in a study of T-cell memory formation after mild COVID-19. TCRdb re-called the 5' RACE reads through MiXCR, storing one row per CDR3 protein. The data show hundreds of thousands of distinct CDR3 sequences, more than 15% seen once. What was sequenced was PBMCs or a T cell subset sorted from them (not recorded which). Receptors originate from an adult woman who had mild COVID-19 (a few samples of this study predate the infection). Cell type and time point are not known.

This clonotype has a handful of counts. The chain employs TRBV13 and TRBJ2-7; 8 nucleotides agree with TRBD1. The CDR3 sequence is 16 residues long. CDR1 and CDR2 from the germline V gene are PRHDT and FYEKMQ (reference sequence). After removal of 5 bases from V and 3 bases from J, the junction contained 12 bases not matched to a gene. CDR3 nucleotide sequence: TGTGCCAGCAGCGCCGACAGGGGAAGGGACCACTACGAGCAGTACTTC. Encoded protein: CASSADRGRDHYEQYF. Based on the CDR3 plus reference TRBV13 and TRBJ2-7, the full variable domain is AAGVIQSPRHLIKEKRETATLKCYPIPRHDTVYWYQQGPGQDPQFLISFYEKMQSDKGSIPDRFSAQQFSDYHSELNMSSLELGDSALYFCASSADRGRDHYEQYFGPGTRLTVT.

The genes are TRBV15 and TRBJ2-5, with 9 bases identical to TRBD1. The CDR3 covers 18 residues. V lost 5 bases and J lost 2; bases outside the gene matches: 15. From germline, CDR1 is LNHNV and CDR2 YYDKDF (reference sequence). The CDR3 spells CATSPITLDRGHQETQYF. Here the CDR3 DNA reads TGTGCCACCAGCCCTATTACGTTGGACAGGGGCCATCAAGAGACCCAGTACTTC.

This rearrangement joins TRBV20-1 to TRBJ1-6; 7 bases match TRBD1. The CDR3 has 16 amino acids. V trimming: 2 bases; J trimming: 2 bases; junction bases outside the gene matches: 6. Germline V gives CDR1 DFQATT, CDR2 SNEGSKA (reference sequence). CDR3 sequence: CSARREGAPYNSPLHF. DNA for the CDR3: TGCAGTGCTAGAAGGGAGGGGGCCCCCTATAATTCACCCCTCCACTTT.

The rearrangement links TRBV11-2 to TRBJ2-5; 11 bases are shared with TRBD2. The trim removed 4 bases at V and 2 bases at J, leaving 3 bases unmatched. The CDR3 runs to 15 residues. Germline CDR1 SGHAT, CDR2 FQNNGV. The CDR3 bases are TGTGCCAGCAGCTCACGGACTAGCGGGCAAGAGACCCAGTACTTC. The encoded protein is CASSSRTSGQETQYF.

The count of this clonotype is one. The V and J genes are TRBV20-1 and TRBJ2-1; D is unclear. This CDR3 is 16 amino acids long. The germline CDR1 and CDR2 sequences are DFQATT and SNEGSKA (reference sequence). V was shortened by 4 bases and J by 4 bases, with 20 bases between the two germline ends. The CDR3 here is CSAIAPRPQRYNEQFF. The CDR3 DNA sequence: TGCAGTGCTATCGCCCCGAGGCCACAACGGTACAATGAGCAGTTCTTC.